This TCR beta chain emerged from a study of blood T cell repertoires in COVID-19. Study overall: Researchers got acute and convalescent COVID-19 samples from the United States, Italy and Spain.

Profiled with immunoSEQ multiplex PCR; TCRdb holds only in-frame clones, not every one. The data hold 200,000 or so clones, with roughly 80% observed a single time. The CDR3 extends over 14 amino acids. CDR1 is SGHRS and CDR2 is YFSETQ in the germline V gene. Trimming left V 7 bases short and J 3 bases short, with 13 bases between. This TCR was recovered from a human donor in a cohort sampled during active COVID-19. The sequencing sample was made of peripheral blood. This chain connects TRBV5-1 to TRBJ1-4; no definite D call. CDR3 in DNA: TGCGCCAGCCGTTACGGTGGTTCTAATGAAAAACTGTTTTTT. Encoded protein: CASRYGGSNEKLFF.